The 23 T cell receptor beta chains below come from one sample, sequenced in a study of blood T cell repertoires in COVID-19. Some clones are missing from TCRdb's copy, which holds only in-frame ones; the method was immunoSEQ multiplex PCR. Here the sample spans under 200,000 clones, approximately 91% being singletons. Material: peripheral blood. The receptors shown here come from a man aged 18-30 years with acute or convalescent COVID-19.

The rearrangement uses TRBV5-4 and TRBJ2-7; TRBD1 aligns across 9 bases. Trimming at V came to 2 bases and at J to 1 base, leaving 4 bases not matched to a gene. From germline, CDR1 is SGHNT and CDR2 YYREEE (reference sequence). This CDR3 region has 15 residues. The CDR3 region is CASSLRTGVSYEQYF. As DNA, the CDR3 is TGTGCCAGCAGCTTAAGGACAGGGGTTTCCTACGAGCAGTACTTC.

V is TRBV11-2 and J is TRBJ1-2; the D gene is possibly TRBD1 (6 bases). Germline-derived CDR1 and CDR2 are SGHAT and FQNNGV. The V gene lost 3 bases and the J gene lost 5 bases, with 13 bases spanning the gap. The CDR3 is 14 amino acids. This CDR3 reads CASSLRGQKYGYTF. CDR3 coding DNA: TGTGCCAGCAGCTTGCGGGGGCAGAAATATGGCTACACCTTC. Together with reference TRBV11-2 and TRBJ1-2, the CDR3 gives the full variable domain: EAGVAQSPRYKIIEKRQSVAFWCNPISGHATLYWYQQILGQGPKLLIQFQNNGVVDDSQLPKDRFSAERLKGVDSTLKIQPAKLEDSAVYLCASSLRGQKYGYTFGSGTRLTVV.

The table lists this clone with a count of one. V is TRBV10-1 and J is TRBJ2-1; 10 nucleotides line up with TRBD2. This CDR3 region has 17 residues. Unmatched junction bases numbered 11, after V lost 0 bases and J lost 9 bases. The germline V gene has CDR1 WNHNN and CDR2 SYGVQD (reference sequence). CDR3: CASSESSGRAWVGEQFF. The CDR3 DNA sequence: TGCGCCAGCAGTGAGTCGAGCGGGAGGGCCTGGGTCGGTGAGCAGTTCTTC.

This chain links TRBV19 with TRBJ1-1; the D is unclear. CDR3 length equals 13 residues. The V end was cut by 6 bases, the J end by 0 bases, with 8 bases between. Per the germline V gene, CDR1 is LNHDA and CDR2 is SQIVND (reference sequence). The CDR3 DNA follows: TGTGCCAGTAGAGCATCCTTGAACACTGAAGCTTTCTTT. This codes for CASRASLNTEAFF. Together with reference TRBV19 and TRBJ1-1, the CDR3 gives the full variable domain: DGGITQSPKYLFRKEGQNVTLSCEQNLNHDAMYWYRQDPGQGLRLIYYSQIVNDFQKGDIAEGYSVSREKKESFPLTVTSAQKNPTAFYLCASRASLNTEAFFGQGTRLTVV.

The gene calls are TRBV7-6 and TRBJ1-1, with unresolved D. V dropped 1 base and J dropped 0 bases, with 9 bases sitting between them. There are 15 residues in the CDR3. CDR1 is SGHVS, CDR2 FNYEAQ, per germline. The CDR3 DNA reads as TGTGCCAGCAGCTTAGTCGCAGAGGTGAACACTGAAGCTTTCTTT. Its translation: CASSLVAEVNTEAFF.

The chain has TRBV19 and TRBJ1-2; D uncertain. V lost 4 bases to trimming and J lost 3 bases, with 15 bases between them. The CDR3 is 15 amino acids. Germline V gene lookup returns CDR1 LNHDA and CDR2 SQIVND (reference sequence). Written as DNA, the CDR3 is TGTGCCAGTAGTACGTCGTTACAGCCATACTATGGCTACACCTTC. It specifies CASSTSLQPYYGYTF. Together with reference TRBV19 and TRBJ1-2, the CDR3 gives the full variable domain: DGGITQSPKYLFRKEGQNVTLSCEQNLNHDAMYWYRQDPGQGLRLIYYSQIVNDFQKGDIAEGYSVSREKKESFPLTVTSAQKNPTAFYLCASSTSLQPYYGYTFGSGTRLTVV.

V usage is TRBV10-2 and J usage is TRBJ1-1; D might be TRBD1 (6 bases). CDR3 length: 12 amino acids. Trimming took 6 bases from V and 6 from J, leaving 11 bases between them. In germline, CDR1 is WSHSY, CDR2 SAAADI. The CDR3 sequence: CASRFRGAEAFF. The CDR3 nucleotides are TGCGCCAGCAGGTTCAGGGGAGCTGAAGCTTTCTTT.

In DNA, the CDR3 is TGTGCCAGCAGCCCAGGGGGCGAGGGCAATCAGCCCCAGCATTTT. Translated, it gives CASSPGGEGNQPQHF. V gene TRBV28 combines with J gene TRBJ1-5, with 8 bases identical to TRBD1. Germline values: CDR1 MDHEN, CDR2 SYDVKM. The CDR3 loop spans 15 amino acids. The V gene end was trimmed by 6 bases and the J gene end by 2 bases; junction bases not matched to a gene: 6.

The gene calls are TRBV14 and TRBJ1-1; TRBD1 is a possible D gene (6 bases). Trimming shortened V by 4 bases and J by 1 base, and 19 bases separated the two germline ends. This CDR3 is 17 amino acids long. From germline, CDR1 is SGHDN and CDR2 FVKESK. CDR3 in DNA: TGTGCCAGCAGCCTCCGCCCTTTACAGGGACGGAACACTGAAGCTTTCTTT. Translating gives CASSLRPLQGRNTEAFF.

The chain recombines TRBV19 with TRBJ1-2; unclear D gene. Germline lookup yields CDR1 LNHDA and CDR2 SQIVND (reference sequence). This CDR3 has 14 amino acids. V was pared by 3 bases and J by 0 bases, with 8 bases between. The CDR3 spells CASSIVSSNYGYTF. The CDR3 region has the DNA TGTGCCAGTAGTATTGTTTCTTCTAACTATGGCTACACCTTC.

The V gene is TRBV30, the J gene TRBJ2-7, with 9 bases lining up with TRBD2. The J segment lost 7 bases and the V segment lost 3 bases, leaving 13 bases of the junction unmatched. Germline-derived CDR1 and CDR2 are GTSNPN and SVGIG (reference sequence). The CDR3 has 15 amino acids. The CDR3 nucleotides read TGTGCCTGGAGGGGGCTGGGTAGCGGGAGCGAAGAGCAGTACTTC. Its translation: CAWRGLGSGSEEQYF.

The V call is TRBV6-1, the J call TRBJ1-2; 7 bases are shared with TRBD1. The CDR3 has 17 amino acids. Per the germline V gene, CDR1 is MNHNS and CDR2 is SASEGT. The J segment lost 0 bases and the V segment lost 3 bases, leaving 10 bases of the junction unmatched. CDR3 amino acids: CASSDYGQVVSNYGYTF. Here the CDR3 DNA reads TGTGCCAGCAGTGATTACGGACAGGTGGTATCTAACTATGGCTACACCTTC.

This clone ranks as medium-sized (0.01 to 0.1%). CDR3 sequence (DNA): TGCGCCAGCAGCCCCGGGGACAAAGCCAAAAACATTCAGTACTTC. Its translation: CASSPGDKAKNIQYF. The chain carries TRBV10-1 and TRBJ2-4, with TRBD1 as a possible D gene (6 bases). From germline, CDR1 is WNHNN and CDR2 SYGVQD (reference sequence). CDR3 length: 15 amino acids. With 6 bases removed from V and 0 bases from J, the gap between germline ends came to 12 bases.

This chain's CDR3 is CASSDRDISRGAEAFF. Here the CDR3 DNA reads TGTGCCAGCAGTGACCGGGACATCTCCCGGGGAGCTGAAGCTTTCTTT. This chain joins TRBV6-1 and TRBJ1-1; the D gene is possibly TRBD1 (6 bases). V lost 3 bases, J lost 6 bases, and 20 bases lay in between. Germline assignment: CDR1 MNHNS and CDR2 SASEGT. The CDR3 covers 16 residues.

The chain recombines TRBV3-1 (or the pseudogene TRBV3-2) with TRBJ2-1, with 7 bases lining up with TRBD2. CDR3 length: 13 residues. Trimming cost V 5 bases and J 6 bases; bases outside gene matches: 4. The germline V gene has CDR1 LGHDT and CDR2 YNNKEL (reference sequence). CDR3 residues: CASSSRGVNEQFF. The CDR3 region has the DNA TGTGCCAGCAGCTCACGGGGGGTCAATGAGCAGTTCTTC.

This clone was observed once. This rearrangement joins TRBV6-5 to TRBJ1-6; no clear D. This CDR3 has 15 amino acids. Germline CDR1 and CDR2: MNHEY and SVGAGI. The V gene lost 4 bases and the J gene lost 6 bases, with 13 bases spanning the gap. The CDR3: CASSSLLGPNSPLHF. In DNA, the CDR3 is TGTGCCAGCAGTTCCTTACTAGGCCCTAATTCACCCCTCCACTTT.

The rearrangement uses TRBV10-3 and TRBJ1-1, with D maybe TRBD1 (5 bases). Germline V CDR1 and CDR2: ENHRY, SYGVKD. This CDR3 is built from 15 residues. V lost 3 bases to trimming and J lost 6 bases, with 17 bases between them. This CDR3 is CAISDQAIPGAEAFF. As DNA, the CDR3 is TGTGCCATCAGTGATCAGGCCATCCCGGGGGCTGAAGCTTTCTTT.

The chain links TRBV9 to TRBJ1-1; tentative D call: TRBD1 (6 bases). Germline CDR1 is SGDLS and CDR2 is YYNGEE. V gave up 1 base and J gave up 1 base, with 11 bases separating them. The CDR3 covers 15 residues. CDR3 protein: CASSVTGQGNTEAFF. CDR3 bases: TGTGCCAGCAGCGTAACAGGGCAAGGGAACACTGAAGCTTTCTTT.

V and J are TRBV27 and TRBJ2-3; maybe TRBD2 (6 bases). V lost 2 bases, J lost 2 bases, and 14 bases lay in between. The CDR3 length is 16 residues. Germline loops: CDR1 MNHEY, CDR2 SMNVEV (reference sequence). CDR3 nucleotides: TGTGCCAGCAGTTTAACTAGCCCAGTCGCCACAGATACGCAGTATTTT. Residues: CASSLTSPVATDTQYF.

CDR3: CASSHKCGQVLFTIAKNIQYF. As DNA, the CDR3 is TGTGCCAGCAGCCATAAATGCGGACAGGTCCTTTTCACAATAGCCAAAAACATTCAGTACTTC. The V and J genes are TRBV3-1 (or the pseudogene TRBV3-2) and TRBJ2-4, with 7 bases lining up with TRBD1. The V gene end was trimmed by 3 bases and the J gene end by 0 bases; junction bases not matched to a gene: 20. The CDR3 totals 21 residues. CDR1 is LGHDT and CDR2 is YNNKEL in the germline V gene (reference sequence).

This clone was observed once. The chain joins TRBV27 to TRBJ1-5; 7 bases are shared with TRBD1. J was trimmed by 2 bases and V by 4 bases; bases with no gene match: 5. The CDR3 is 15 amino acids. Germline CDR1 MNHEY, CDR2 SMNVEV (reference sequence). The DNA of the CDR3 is TGTGCCAGCAGTTCTCGGACAGGTCGCAATCAGCCCCAGCATTTT. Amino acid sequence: CASSSRTGRNQPQHF.

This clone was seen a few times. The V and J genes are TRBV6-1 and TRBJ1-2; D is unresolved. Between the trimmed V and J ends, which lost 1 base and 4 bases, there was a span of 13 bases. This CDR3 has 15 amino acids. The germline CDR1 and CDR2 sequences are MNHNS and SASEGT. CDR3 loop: CASSEVGSVPYGYTF. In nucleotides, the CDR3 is TGTGCCAGCAGTGAAGTAGGCAGCGTACCCTATGGCTACACCTTC.

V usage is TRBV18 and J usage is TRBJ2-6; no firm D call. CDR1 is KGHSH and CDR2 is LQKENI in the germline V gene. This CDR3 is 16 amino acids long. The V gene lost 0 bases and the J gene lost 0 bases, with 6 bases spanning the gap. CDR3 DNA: TGTGCCAGCTCACCACCCACTACCTCTGGGGCCAACGTCCTGACTTTC. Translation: CASSPPTTSGANVLTF.